This T cell receptor beta chain was sequenced in a study of blood T cell repertoires in COVID-19. Overall study context: Sites across the United States, Italy and Spain contributed samples from acute and convalescent COVID-19.

Germline-derived CDR1 and CDR2 are SGHNT and YYREEE (reference sequence). V lost 7 bases, J lost 5 bases, and 15 bases lay in between. The CDR3 has 14 amino acids. Authors' methods: Amplification of reference gene primers provided the estimated nucleated cell counts. Repertoires were generated with immunoSEQ multiplex PCR, while TCRdb's copy carries only in-frame clones and drops some. Clone size and V and J calls were adopted from that table, with D and trimming inferred from the DNA. The sample lists 240,000 or so clones, around 85% seen once, with 2.5% to 3.5% in the top ten. This clone was seen just once.

Sequenced sample: peripheral blood. This TCR was sampled from a woman under 40 who had recovered from COVID-19. The rearrangement links TRBV5-4 to TRBJ2-2, with D tentatively TRBD1 (5 bases). CDR3 coding DNA: TGTGCCAGCGCTACGTGGGGCGCTACCGGGGAGCTGTTTTTT. It encodes CASATWGATGELFF.